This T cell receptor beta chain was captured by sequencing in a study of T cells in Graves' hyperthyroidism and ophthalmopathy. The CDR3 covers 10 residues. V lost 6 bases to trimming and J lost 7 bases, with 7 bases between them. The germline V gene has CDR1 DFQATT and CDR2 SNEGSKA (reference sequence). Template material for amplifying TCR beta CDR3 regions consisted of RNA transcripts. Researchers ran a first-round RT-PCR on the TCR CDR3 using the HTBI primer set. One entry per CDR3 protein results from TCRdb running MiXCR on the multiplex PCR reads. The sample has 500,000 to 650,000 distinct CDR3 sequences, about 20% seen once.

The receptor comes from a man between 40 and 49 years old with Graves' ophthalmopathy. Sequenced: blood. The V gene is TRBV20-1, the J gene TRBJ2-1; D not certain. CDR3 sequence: CSAGNNEQFF. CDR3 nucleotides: TGCAGTGCGGGTAATAATGAGCAGTTCTTC.